This T cell receptor beta chain came from a study of cytomegalovirus exposure and HLA in healthy donors. V lost 6 bases and J 1 base, leaving 13 bases between the germline ends. The CDR3 sequence is 14 residues long. The germline CDR1 and CDR2 sequences are MNHEY and SVGAGI. The PCR used 60 Vbeta and 13 Jbeta primers. Here immunoSEQ multiplex PCR was the method, and the copy in TCRdb shows in-frame clones only, minus some. This table has roughly 240,000 clones, roughly 87% appearing once. The receptor's source is a woman aged 40 to 50 in good health and CMV-seropositive. The material sequenced was PBMCs. This chain links TRBV6-5 with TRBJ2-7; possible D gene TRBD1, 6 bases. CDR3 sequence (DNA): TGTGCCAGCAGCAACGCACAGGGTTCCTACGAGCAGTACTTC. Protein product: CASSNAQGSYEQYF.